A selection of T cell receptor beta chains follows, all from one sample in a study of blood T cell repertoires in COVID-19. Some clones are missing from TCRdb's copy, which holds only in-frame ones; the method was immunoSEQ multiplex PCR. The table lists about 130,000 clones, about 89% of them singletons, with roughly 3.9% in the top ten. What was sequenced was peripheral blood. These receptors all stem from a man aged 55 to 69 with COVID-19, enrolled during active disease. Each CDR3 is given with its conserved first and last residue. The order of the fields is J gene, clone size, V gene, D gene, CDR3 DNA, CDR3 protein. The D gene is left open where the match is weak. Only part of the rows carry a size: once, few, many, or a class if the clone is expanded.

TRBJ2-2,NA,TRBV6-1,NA,TGTGCCAGCAGTGAAGTCTTGGGCAGCCCTTCGGCCGGGGAGCTGTTTTTT,CASSEVLGSPSAGELFF
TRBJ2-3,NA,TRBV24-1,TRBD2,TGTGCCACCAGTGACCGGAACGAGCGGGGGGGTCCAGATACGCAGTATTTT,CATSDRNERGGPDTQYF
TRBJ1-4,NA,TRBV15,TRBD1,TGTGCCACCAGCAGAGGCCCAGGGGGCATGGATGAAAAACTGTTTTTT,CATSRGPGGMDEKLFF
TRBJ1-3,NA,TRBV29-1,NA,TGCAGCGCCGCGGAGGGGCTTTCTGGAAACACCATATATTTT,CSAAEGLSGNTIYF
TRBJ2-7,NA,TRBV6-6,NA,TGTGCCAGCAGCTCACCCCGAGGCAGGGGGTCGGGAGGGATTTCCTTCGAGCAGTACTTC,CASSSPRGRGSGGISFEQYF
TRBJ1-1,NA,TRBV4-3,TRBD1,TGCGCCAGCAGCCAAGAAGTCAGGGGGCCCGGGGAGACTGAAGCTTTCTTT,CASSQEVRGPGETEAFF
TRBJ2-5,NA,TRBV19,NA,TGTGCCAGTAGTATGGCGAAAGGGACTCAAGAGACCCAGTACTTC,CASSMAKGTQETQYF
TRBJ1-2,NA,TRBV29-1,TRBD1,TGCAGCGTTGAAGTTGTGGGGGACAGAATTAACTATGGCTACACCTTC,CSVEVVGDRINYGYTF
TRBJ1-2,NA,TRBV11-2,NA,TGTGCCAGCAGCTTAGAGCCACAGGTGGTGATCTATGGCTACACCTTC,CASSLEPQVVIYGYTF
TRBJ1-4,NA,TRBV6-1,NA,TGTGCCAGCAGCGAAGGGGAGGGATGGAATGAAAAACTGTTTTTT,CASSEGEGWNEKLFF
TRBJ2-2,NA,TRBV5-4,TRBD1,TGTGCCAGCAGCAGCTCGCAGGGGGTCGGGGAGCTGTTTTTT,CASSSSQGVGELFF
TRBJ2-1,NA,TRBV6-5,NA,TGTGCCAGCAGTTACACCCGGGGGGCGTACAACAATGAGCAGTTCTTC,CASSYTRGAYNNEQFF
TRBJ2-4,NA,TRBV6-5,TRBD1,TGTGCCAGCGGGACAGGGGGCCGGGGAAACATTCAGTACTTC,CASGTGGRGNIQYF
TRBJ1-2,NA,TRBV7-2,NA,TGTGCCAGCAGCCCCCGGGACACACTCCTCTATGGCTACACCTTC,CASSPRDTLLYGYTF
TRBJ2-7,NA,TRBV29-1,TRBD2,TGCAGCGTCCCGGGGGGTCGGGAGCAGTACTTC,CSVPGGREQYF
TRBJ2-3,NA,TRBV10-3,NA,TGTGCCATCAGTGAGCTGGTAGGAGGGATAGATACGCAGTATTTT,CAISELVGGIDTQYF
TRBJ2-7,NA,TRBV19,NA,TGTGCCAGTAGTATTGCGGGTTCCTCCTACGAGCAGTACTTC,CASSIAGSSYEQYF
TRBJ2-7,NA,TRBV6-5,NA,TGTGCCAGCAGTTATCGAGCCTTTTACGAGCAGTACTTC,CASSYRAFYEQYF
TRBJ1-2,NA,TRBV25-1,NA,TGTGCCAGCAGTGAGGGGGCTCTTGGCTACACCTTC,CASSEGALGYTF
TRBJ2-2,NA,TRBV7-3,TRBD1,TGTGCCAGCAGTTTTCAGGGGGCCCGCGGGGAGCTGTTTTTT,CASSFQGARGELFF
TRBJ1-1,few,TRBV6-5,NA,TGTGCCAGCCGAAACCCGGGGGGCACTGAAGCTTTCTTT,CASRNPGGTEAFF
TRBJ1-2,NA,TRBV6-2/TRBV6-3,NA,TGTGCCAGCAGTCCCAATCATGGCTACACCTTC,CASSPNHGYTF
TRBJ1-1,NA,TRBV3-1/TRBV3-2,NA,TGTGCCAGCAGCCAAGGGAGTGTTAGAAACACTGAAGCTTTCTTT,CASSQGSVRNTEAFF
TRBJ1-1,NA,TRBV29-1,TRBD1,TGCAGCGTGGTTCTACGGGACAGGGCCCTGAACACTGAAGCTTTCTTT,CSVVLRDRALNTEAFF
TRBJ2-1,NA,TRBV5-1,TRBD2,TGCGCCAGCAGCACTCTAGCGGGGGCTTCCAATGAGCAGTTCTTC,CASSTLAGASNEQFF
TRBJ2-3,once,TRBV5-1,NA,TGCGCCAGCAGCTTGGGAGACAGTTCCTACACAGATACGCAGTATTTT,CASSLGDSSYTDTQYF
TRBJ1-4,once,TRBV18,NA,TGTGCCAGCTCACCAGGGGGCGAAAAACTGTTTTTT,CASSPGGEKLFF
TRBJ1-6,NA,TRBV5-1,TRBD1,TGCGCCAGCAGCCCGACAGGGGGTCGGGGAACGACACCCCTCCACTTT,CASSPTGGRGTTPLHF
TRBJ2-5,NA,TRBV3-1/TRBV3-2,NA,TGTGCCAGCAGCCAAGATGGGGGCTATTTCCAAGAGACCCAGTACTTC,CASSQDGGYFQETQYF
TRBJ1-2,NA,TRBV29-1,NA,TGCAGCGTCGCGACAGGATACGGCTACACCTTC,CSVATGYGYTF
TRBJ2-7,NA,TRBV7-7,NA,TGTGCTAGCAGCCCCGCGGCTGCGGCTTACGAGCAGTACTTC,CASSPAAAAYEQYF
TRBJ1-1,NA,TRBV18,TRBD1,TGTGCCAGCTCTCCTACAGGGGGAAATACTGAAGCTTTCTTT,CASSPTGGNTEAFF
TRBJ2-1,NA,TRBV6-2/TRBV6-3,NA,TGTGCCAGCAGCTCCGCGGAGCGAGGTGAGCAGTTCTTC,CASSSAERGEQFF
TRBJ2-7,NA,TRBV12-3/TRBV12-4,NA,TGTGCCAGCAGTTTCCAGAGGGTGGGGGAGCAGTACTTC,CASSFQRVGEQYF
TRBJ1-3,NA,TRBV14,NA,TGTGCCAGCAGCCAATTTCTATCGGGTAGAGCGTCTGGAAACACCATATATTTT,CASSQFLSGRASGNTIYF
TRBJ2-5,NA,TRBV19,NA,TGTGCCAGTAGTATAGATCCGGGAGCGACCCAGTACTTC,CASSIDPGATQYF
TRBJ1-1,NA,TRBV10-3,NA,TGTGCCATCAGTCCCCAGGCAGGGGATGAAGCTTTCTTT,CAISPQAGDEAFF
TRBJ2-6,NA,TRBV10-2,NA,TGCGCCAGCAGTAGTGGCGGAACCTCTGGGGCCAACGTCCTGACTTTC,CASSSGGTSGANVLTF
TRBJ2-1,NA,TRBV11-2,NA,TGTGCCAGCAGCTTGCTAGCTGGCAATGAGCAGTTCTTC,CASSLLAGNEQFF
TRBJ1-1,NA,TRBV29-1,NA,TGCAGCGTTACAACAGAATCAGATGGTTGGGCCACTGAAGCTTTCTTT,CSVTTESDGWATEAFF
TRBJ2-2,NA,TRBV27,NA,TGTGCCAGCAGTTCGGTCACCGGGGAGCTGTTTTTT,CASSSVTGELFF
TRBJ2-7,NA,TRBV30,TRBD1,TGTGCCTGGAGGGACCTGGGACAGGGAAGGTACGAGCAGTACTTC,CAWRDLGQGRYEQYF
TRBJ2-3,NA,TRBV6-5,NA,TGTGCCAGCAGAGCCTTCGGCACAGATACGCAGTATTTT,CASRAFGTDTQYF
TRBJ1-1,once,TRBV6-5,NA,TGTGCCAGCAGCTACAACGCTGCGGGGGAGACTGAAGCTTTCTTT,CASSYNAAGETEAFF
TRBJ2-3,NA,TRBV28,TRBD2,TGTGCCAGCTTGAGCGGGGGGACAACCACAGATACGCAGTATTTT,CASLSGGTTTDTQYF
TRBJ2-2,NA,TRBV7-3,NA,TGTGCCAGCAGCCGACAGAACACCGGGGAGCTGTTTTTT,CASSRQNTGELFF
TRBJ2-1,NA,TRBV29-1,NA,TGCAGCGTTGAAGGAAGCGGTTCCTACAATGAGCAGTTCTTC,CSVEGSGSYNEQFF
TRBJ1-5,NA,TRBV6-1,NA,TGTGCCAGCAGTGAAGCGAACAGGGATCAGCCCCAGCATTTT,CASSEANRDQPQHF
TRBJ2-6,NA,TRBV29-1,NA,TGCAGCGTTGAAGATCTTAACGGAGCGCGTGGGGCCAACGTCCTGACTTTC,CSVEDLNGARGANVLTF
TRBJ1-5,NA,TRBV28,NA,TGTGCCAGCAGTTTACCCGGGAGCCAGCCCCAGCATTTT,CASSLPGSQPQHF
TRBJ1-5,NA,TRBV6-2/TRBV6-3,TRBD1,TGTGCCAGCAGATACTCACGGGACAGGGGGGAGTCTAGCAATCAGCCCCAGCATTTT,CASRYSRDRGESSNQPQHF
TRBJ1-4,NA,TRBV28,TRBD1,TGTGCCAGCAGTTGGGACAGAAGGTTTGAAAAACTGTTTTTT,CASSWDRRFEKLFF
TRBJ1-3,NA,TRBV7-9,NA,TGTGCCAGCAGCTTAGTTACGGACTCGGGGGGAAACACCATATATTTT,CASSLVTDSGGNTIYF
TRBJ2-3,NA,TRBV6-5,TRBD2,TGTGCCAGCAGTTACCCCCCGGGGGGGATCACAGATACGCAGTATTTT,CASSYPPGGITDTQYF